This TCR beta chain came from a study of molecular identifiers for immune sequencing clone quantification. Sorting isolated naive CD8 T cells as CD8+CD4-CCR7+CD45RA+ events. Broader study findings: Spiked Jurkat TCR RNA originating from one cell could reportedly be identified amid some 920,000 naive cells. Highly expanded clone sizes could end up underestimated if a barcode were shared by identical TCR molecules.

This clonotype appeared many times. Its antigen is not identified. The V and J ends lost 0 bases and 5 bases respectively, with 8 bases between them. The CDR3 sequence is 13 residues long. Germline V gives CDR1 LGHNA, CDR2 YNFKEQ. Listed TCR primers and previously described methods were used for bulk TCR libraries. MiXCR was run by TCRdb on the PCR reads, yielding one entry per CDR3 protein. The data show about 63,000 distinct CDR3 sequences, about 20% seen once. The sequenced sample was naive CD8+ T cells from blood, with Jurkat cell RNA spiked in. Documented subset: FACS-sorted CD8+CD4-CCR7+CD45RA+ naive T cells. The chain has TRBV4-2 and TRBJ2-7; D is unresolved. The clonotype was recovered from a human donor in good health. Some libraries in this study had Jurkat cell RNA spiked in. The DNA of the CDR3 is TGTGCCAGCAGCCAAGAAAGGTGGGACGAGCAGTACTTC. This gives the protein CASSQERWDEQYF.